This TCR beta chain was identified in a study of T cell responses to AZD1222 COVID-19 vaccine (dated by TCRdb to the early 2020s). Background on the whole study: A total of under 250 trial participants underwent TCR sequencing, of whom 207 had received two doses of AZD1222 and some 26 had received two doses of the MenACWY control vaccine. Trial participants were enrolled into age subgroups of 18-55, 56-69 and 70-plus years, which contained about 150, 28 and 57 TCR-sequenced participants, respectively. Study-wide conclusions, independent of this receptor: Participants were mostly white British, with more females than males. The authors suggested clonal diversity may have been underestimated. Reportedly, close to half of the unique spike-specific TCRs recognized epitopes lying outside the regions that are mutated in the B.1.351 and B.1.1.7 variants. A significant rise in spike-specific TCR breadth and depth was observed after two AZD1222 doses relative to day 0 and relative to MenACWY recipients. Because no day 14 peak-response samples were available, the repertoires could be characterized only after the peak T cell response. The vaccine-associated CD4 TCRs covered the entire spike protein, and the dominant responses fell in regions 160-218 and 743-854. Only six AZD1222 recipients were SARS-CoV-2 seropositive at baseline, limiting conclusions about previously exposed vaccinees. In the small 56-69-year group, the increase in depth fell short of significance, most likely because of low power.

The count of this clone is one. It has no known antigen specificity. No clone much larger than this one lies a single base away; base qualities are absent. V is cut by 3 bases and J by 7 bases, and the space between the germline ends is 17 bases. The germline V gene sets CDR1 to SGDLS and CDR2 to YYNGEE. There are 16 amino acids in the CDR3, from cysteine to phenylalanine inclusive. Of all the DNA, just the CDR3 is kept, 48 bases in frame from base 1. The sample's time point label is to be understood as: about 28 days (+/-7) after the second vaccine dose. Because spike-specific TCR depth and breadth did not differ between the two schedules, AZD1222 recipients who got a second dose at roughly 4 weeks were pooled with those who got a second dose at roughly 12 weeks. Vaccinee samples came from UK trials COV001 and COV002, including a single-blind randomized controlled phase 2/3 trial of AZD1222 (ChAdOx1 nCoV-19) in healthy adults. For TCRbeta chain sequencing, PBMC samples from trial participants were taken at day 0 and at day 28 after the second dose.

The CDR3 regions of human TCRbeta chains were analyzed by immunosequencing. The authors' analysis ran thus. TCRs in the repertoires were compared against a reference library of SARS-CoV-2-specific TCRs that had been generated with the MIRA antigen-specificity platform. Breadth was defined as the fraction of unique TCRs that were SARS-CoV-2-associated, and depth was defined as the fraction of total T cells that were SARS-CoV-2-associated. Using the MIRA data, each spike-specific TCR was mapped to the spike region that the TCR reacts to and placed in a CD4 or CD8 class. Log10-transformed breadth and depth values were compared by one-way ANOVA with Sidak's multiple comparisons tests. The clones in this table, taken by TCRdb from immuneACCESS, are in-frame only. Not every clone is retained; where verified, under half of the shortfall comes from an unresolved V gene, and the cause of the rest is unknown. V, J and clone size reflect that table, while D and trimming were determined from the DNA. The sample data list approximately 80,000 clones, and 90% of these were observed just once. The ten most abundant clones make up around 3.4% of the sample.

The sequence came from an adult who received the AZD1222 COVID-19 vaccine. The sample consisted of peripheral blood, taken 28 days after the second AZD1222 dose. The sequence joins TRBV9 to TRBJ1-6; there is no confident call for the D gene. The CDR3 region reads CASSAGGLWENSPLHF. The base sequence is TGTGCCAGCAGCGCTGGCGGCCTTTGGGAGAATTCACCCCTCCACTTT.